This T cell receptor beta chain was identified during a study of blood T cell repertoires in COVID-19. Study details: Italy, Spain and the United States were the sources of the convalescent and acute COVID-19 samples.

The CDR3 is made up of 13 amino acids. V lost 6 bases and J lost 4, with 12 bases in between. Using immunoSEQ multiplex PCR, the repertoire was profiled, and TCRdb retains in-frame clones only, with some absent. Of tens of thousands of clones listed, 70% to 90% are singletons. This sequence originates from an older woman with COVID-19, enrolled during active disease. The source material was peripheral blood. The chain links TRBV12-3 or TRBV12-4 to TRBJ1-1, with D unresolved. CDR3 sequence reads: CASSQAGGTEAFF. The CDR3 coding sequence is TGTGCCAGCAGCCAGGCGGGCGGCACTGAAGCTTTCTTT.